Presented here are 9 T cell receptor beta chains from one specimen sequenced in a study of blood T cells in healthy people across ages. A J-beta primer mix and a sample-barcoded 5' primer were used in a second PCR of roughly 6 to 12 cycles. Each CDR3 protein gets one entry after TCRdb re-called the 5' RACE reads with MiXCR. The sample shows about 2 million distinct CDR3 sequences, just under 50% of them seen only once. The material sequenced was blood. These receptors all come from a woman in her thirties or forties in good health.

The chain combines TRBV5-1 with TRBJ1-1, with D hard to call. Germline V lookup: CDR1 SGHRS, CDR2 YFSETQ. The CDR3 runs 14 residues. Trimming cost V 4 bases and J 6 bases, with 16 bases left between them. The CDR3 region has the DNA TGCGCCAGCAGCCCCCGGCAGACGTCAGCTGAAGCTTTCTTT. Its protein is CASSPRQTSAEAFF.

In this sample, this clonotype turned up a few times. The chain recombines TRBV28 with TRBJ1-5; D gene ambiguous. Trimming cost V 5 bases and J 1 base, with 15 bases left between them. CDR3 size: 16 residues. The germline CDR1 and CDR2 sequences are MDHEN and SYDVKM. In DNA, the CDR3 is TGTGCCAGCAGTCCCCCCCGCGGGCCCAGCAATCAGCCCCAGCATTTT. Protein product: CASSPPRGPSNQPQHF.

The V and J genes are TRBV15 and TRBJ1-2, with D possibly TRBD1 on 5 matching bases. V gave up 1 base and J gave up 4 bases, with 10 bases separating them. CDR1 and CDR2 (germline): LNHNV, YYDKDF (reference sequence). The CDR3 is 14 amino acids. This CDR3 reads CATSRAQGAYGYTF. As DNA, the CDR3 is TGTGCCACCAGCAGAGCCCAGGGTGCCTATGGCTACACCTTC.

The sample holds a few counts of this clonotype. The chain employs TRBV20-1 and TRBJ1-2; possibly TRBD1 for D (5 bases). From germline, CDR1 is DFQATT and CDR2 SNEGSKA (reference sequence). This CDR3 has 13 residues. The V gene lost 0 bases and the J gene lost 8 bases, with 13 bases spanning the gap. The CDR3 spells CSAREVGGNGYTF. The CDR3 coding sequence is TGCAGTGCTAGAGAGGTTGGGGGGAACGGCTACACCTTC.

The chain carries TRBV7-2 and TRBJ2-7; 7 bases fit TRBD1. The CDR3 is 20 amino acids. Germline V gives CDR1 SGHTA, CDR2 FQGNSA. J gave up 0 bases and V 4 bases, and 21 bases lay outside the gene matches. The CDR3 sequence is CASSYPGTESIEASSYEQYF. In DNA form, the CDR3 reads TGTGCCAGCAGCTACCCCGGGACAGAGTCCATTGAGGCCTCCTCCTACGAGCAGTACTTC.

The rearrangement joins TRBV4-2 to TRBJ2-6, with a tentative D call TRBD1 (7 bases). Germline CDR1 LGHNA, CDR2 YNFKEQ. Trimming left V 0 bases short and J 0 bases short, with 15 bases between. There are 19 residues in the CDR3. The CDR3 loop reads CASSQDRGTDGSGANVLTF. The CDR3 nucleotides read TGTGCCAGCAGCCAAGATCGGGGGACAGACGGCTCTGGGGCCAACGTCCTGACTTTC.

Written as DNA, the CDR3 is TGCGCCAGCAGCCAAGACGCAGCGACCGACGACGCTGAAAAACTGTTTTTT. It codes for CASSQDAATDDAEKLFF. The chain employs TRBV4-3 and TRBJ1-4; no definite D call. CDR3 length: 17 amino acids. Germline V gene lookup returns CDR1 LGHNA and CDR2 YSLEER. The germline V and J ends were trimmed by 0 bases and 7 bases, with 18 bases remaining between them.

This clonotype was seen a few times. The V call is TRBV7-2, the J call TRBJ2-4; 7 nucleotides line up with TRBD1. V shed 2 bases and J 3 bases; nucleotides not matched to a gene: 7. CDR1 is SGHTA and CDR2 is FQGNSA in the germline V gene. This CDR3 contains 16 residues. Here the CDR3 reads CASSLYDRADKNIQYF. CDR3 bases: TGTGCCAGCAGCTTATACGACAGGGCGGACAAAAACATTCAGTACTTC.

This clonotype has just a few counts. V and J are TRBV7-2 and TRBJ1-2; TRBD1 agrees at 7 bases. Germline assignment: CDR1 SGHTA and CDR2 FQGNSA. V shed 1 base, J shed 3 bases, and the junction held 11 bases outside the gene matches. The CDR3 runs 17 residues. CDR3 residues: CASSLVDTETGYYGYTF. The DNA of the CDR3 is TGTGCCAGCAGCTTAGTCGATACGGAGACAGGGTACTATGGCTACACCTTC.